This is a list of T cell receptor beta chains from one sample in a study of breast tumors, draining lymph nodes, adjacent tissues. TCRdb called the multiplex PCR reads again in MiXCR, with one record for every CDR3 protein. The data show 290,000 or so distinct CDR3 sequences, with around 30% seen just once and 0.85% to 1.2% held by the top ten. Sequenced sample: axillary lymph node tissue. Receptors were obtained from a female donor with breast cancer. Some clones in this sample may be carry-over from other donors' samples. CDR3s include the opening cysteine and the closing phenylalanine or tryptophan. The order of the fields is clone size, D gene, J gene, V gene, CDR3 DNA, CDR3 protein. D genes are given only for firm matches. Clone size is given for some rows only: seen once, a few or many times, or a class if the clone is expanded.

many	TRBD1	TRBJ1-4	TRBV25-1	TGTGCCAGCAGTGATTACCCGGGGACAGAGGGGGAAAAACTGTTTTTT	CASSDYPGTEGEKLFF
many	.	TRBJ2-3	TRBV7-6	TGTGCCAGCAGCTCGGACCAGGGACAAAACACAGATACGCAGTATTTT	CASSSDQGQNTDTQYF
.	.	TRBJ2-7	TRBV5-6	TGTGCCAGCAGCGCCCGGGACACGCCCATCGAGCAGTACTTC	CASSARDTPIEQYF
few	TRBD1	TRBJ1-4	TRBV29-1	TGCAGCGTTGAAGGACAGGGGGGCATTTTT	CSVEGQGGIF
.	.	TRBJ1-1	TRBV5-1	TGCGCCAGCAGCTTTCAAGACAGGAAGGACGAAGCTTTCTTT	CASSFQDRKDEAFF
.	TRBD2	TRBJ2-3	TRBV24-1	TGTGCCACCAGTGACCCCCCTAGCGGGATGAGAGGTACGCGGTATTTT	CATSDPPSGMRGTRYF
few	.	TRBJ2-7	TRBV27	TGTGCCAGCAGTTTGCAGGGGCGAGAACCCACTCACGAGCAGTACTTC	CASSLQGREPTHEQYF
many	.	TRBJ2-7	TRBV12-5	TGTGCTAGTGGTCAAGGACAGATCTACGAGCAGTACTTC	CASGQGQIYEQYF
many	TRBD2	TRBJ2-3	TRBV12-3/TRBV12-4	TGTGCCAGCAGTTCCACTCCTAGCGGGGATACGCAGTATTTT	CASSSTPSGDTQYF
few	TRBD1	TRBJ1-1	TRBV24-1	TGTGCCACCCAGATCTCAGGGGGGACTGAAGCTTTCTTT	CATQISGGTEAFF
.	.	TRBJ2-7	TRBV13	TGTGCCGGCAGCTTAGTTGGCCTACCCGAGCAGTACTTC	CAGSLVGLPEQYF
few	TRBD2	TRBJ2-3	TRBV5-5	TGTGCCAGCAGCTTCGGGCTGGGACTAGCGGGATTGGCAGATACGCAGTATTTT	CASSFGLGLAGLADTQYF
many	.	TRBJ1-2	TRBV19	TGTGCCAGTACTTACCCGACAGGCTATGGCTACACCTTC	CASTYPTGYGYTF
many	TRBD1	TRBJ1-6	TRBV5-1	TGCGCCAGCAGCTTAGAGGGGGCCTATTCACCCCTCCACTTT	CASSLEGAYSPLHF
many	TRBD2	TRBJ2-1	TRBV20-1	TGCAGTGCTATCGGCGGGAGGTTGTACAATGAGCAGTTCTTC	CSAIGGRLYNEQFF
many	.	TRBJ2-1	TRBV20-1	TGCAGTGCTGCCCCAGGCGACACCTACAATGAGCAGTTCTTC	CSAAPGDTYNEQFF
many	TRBD1	TRBJ2-2	TRBV4-3	TGCGCCAGCAGCCAAGATGCCGGGACAGGGACCGGGGAGCTGTTTTTT	CASSQDAGTGTGELFF
many	.	TRBJ1-5	TRBV19	TGTGCCAGTAGTATAAGGGGAGTGGGCCATCAGCCCCAGCATTTT	CASSIRGVGHQPQHF
.	TRBD1	TRBJ1-3	TRBV5-4	TGTGCCAGCAGCACCGACGACAGGGATATCGACACCATATATTTT	CASSTDDRDIDTIYF
many	TRBD2	TRBJ2-7	TRBV5-5	TGTGCCAGCAGTCCAGCGGGAGCCCCCTACGAGCAGTACTTC	CASSPAGAPYEQYF
many	TRBD1	TRBJ2-7	TRBV7-9	TGTGCCAGCAGCCCGGAGGACAGGGCAGTCGAGCAGTACTTC	CASSPEDRAVEQYF
many	TRBD2	TRBJ2-1	TRBV20-1	TGCAGTGCCGCACGGACTAGCGGGAAATTCAATGAGCAGTTCTTC	CSAARTSGKFNEQFF
.	.	TRBJ1-1	TRBV2	TGTGCCAGCAGGACAGGAGCTTCGAACACTGAAGCTTTCTTT	CASRTGASNTEAFF
.	TRBD1	TRBJ1-2	TRBV5-1	TGCGCCAGCAGATTAGGACAGGGGGCTCAACGTGGCTACACCTTC	CASRLGQGAQRGYTF
many	.	TRBJ2-7	TRBV20-1	TGCAGTGCTAGATCCTGGGACCGGGGGTACGAGCAGTACTTC	CSARSWDRGYEQYF
few	.	TRBJ1-1	TRBV29-1	TGCAGCGTTGGAACGGGGGACGCTGAAGCTTTCTTT	CSVGTGDAEAFF
many	TRBD1	TRBJ1-2	TRBV24-1	TGTGCCACCAGTGATTCGACAGGGTGGAGCTATGGCTACACCTTC	CATSDSTGWSYGYTF
many	.	TRBJ1-5	TRBV7-9	TGTGCCAGCAGCTTAGACCCTTATCAGCCCCAGCATTTT	CASSLDPYQPQHF
few	TRBD1	TRBJ1-1	TRBV20-1	TGCAGTGCTAGACTTAACAGGGGCGCTCTCACCTTGAACACTGAAGCTTTCTTT	CSARLNRGALTLNTEAFF
many	.	TRBJ1-2	TRBV10-2	TGCGCCAGCAGGACGGGCGCAGCTAGGAGGTTTTCAGACTATGGCTACACCTTC	CASRTGAARRFSDYGYTF
many	TRBD1	TRBJ2-5	TRBV6-5	TGTGCCAGCAGTTACAAACACAGGGGTGGCCAAGAGACCCAGTACTTC	CASSYKHRGGQETQYF
many	TRBD2	TRBJ2-1	TRBV9	TGTGCCAGCAGCGGGACTAGCGGGAGCTCCTACAATGAGCAGTTCTTC	CASSGTSGSSYNEQFF
many	.	TRBJ1-5	TRBV19	TGTGCCAGTACCCTTGAGGGCTTTAGCAATCAGCCCCAGCATTTT	CASTLEGFSNQPQHF
many	.	TRBJ1-5	TRBV24-1	TGTGCCACCAGTGGAGACGTTGTCGGCAATCAGCCCCAGCATTTT	CATSGDVVGNQPQHF
many	.	TRBJ1-6	TRBV6-5	TGTGCCAGCAGTGTGTCCGGGGACGGATATAATTCACCCCTCCACTTT	CASSVSGDGYNSPLHF
.	.	TRBJ1-3	TRBV4-1	TGCGCCAGCAGCCCGCGCTCTCAAGACTCCACTGGAAACACCATATATTTT	CASSPRSQDSTGNTIYF
.	.	TRBJ2-6	TRBV3-1	TGTGCCAGCAGCCAAGTTGGAAGGTCTGGGGCCAACGTCCTGACTTTC	CASSQVGRSGANVLTF
few	TRBD2	TRBJ2-3	TRBV11-3	TGTGCCAGCAGCTTAGGTTTAAGCGGGAGTATGAACACAGATACGCAGTATTTT	CASSLGLSGSMNTDTQYF
many	.	TRBJ2-7	TRBV2	TGTGCCAGCAGTGAAGCGGGAGCCTACGAGCAGTACTTC	CASSEAGAYEQYF
many	TRBD2	TRBJ2-1	TRBV19	TGTGCCAGTAGTACGGAGGGACTAGCGGCCTACAATGAGCAGTTCTTC	CASSTEGLAAYNEQFF
many	.	TRBJ2-7	TRBV4-2	TGTGCCAGCAGCCAAGAGGGAACATTCAACGAGCAGTACTTC	CASSQEGTFNEQYF
many	.	TRBJ2-5	TRBV3-1	TGTGCCAGCAGCCAGTCCGAGACCCAGTACTTC	CASSQSETQYF
.	TRBD1	TRBJ2-2	TRBV6-5	TGTGCCAGCAGTCTGGGACAGGGTAGGTCCGGGGAGCTGTTTTTT	CASSLGQGRSGELFF
many	TRBD2	TRBJ2-2	TRBV5-8	TGTGCCAGCAGCTCCCGACTAGCGGGAGCAAACGGGGAGCTGTTTTTT	CASSSRLAGANGELFF
many	.	TRBJ2-3	TRBV19	TGTGCCAGTAGTATGGGGTTTGTCGCAGATACGCAGTATTTT	CASSMGFVADTQYF
few	TRBD2	TRBJ2-3	TRBV30	TGTGCCTGGTCGACTAGCGGGATAAGCACAGATACGCAGTATTTT	CAWSTSGISTDTQYF
many	.	TRBJ1-4	TRBV7-2	TGTGCCAGCAGCTTAGGGGGGAAGGGCAATGAAAAACTGTTTTTT	CASSLGGKGNEKLFF
.	.	TRBJ2-5	TRBV19	TGTGCCAGTGGCCCAACCCTGATCGAGACCCAGCACTTC	CASGPTLIETQHF